This T cell receptor (beta chain) appears in the sequencing data of a study of cytomegalovirus exposure and HLA in healthy donors. The CDR3 length is 15 residues. V dropped 6 bases and J dropped 1 base, with 12 bases sitting between them. From germline, CDR1 is MNHEY and CDR2 SVGAGI. This clone appeared once. Primers for the PCR totalled 60 Vbeta and 13 Jbeta. TCRdb's table, derived via immunoSEQ multiplex PCR, lists solely in-frame clones and lacks some. The table lists about 200,000 clones, around 80% of them singletons, with about 1.7% in the top ten. The J gene is TRBJ1-4, the V gene TRBV6-5, with D unclear. Sequenced sample: PBMCs. The origin of this receptor is a man in his forties or fifties in good health and CMV-seronegative. The DNA of the CDR3 is TGTGCCAGCAGGGAGACGGGAGGAACTAATGAAAAACTGTTTTTT. Its translation is CASRETGGTNEKLFF.